This T cell receptor beta chain was sequenced during a study of T cell responses to AZD1222 COVID-19 vaccine. The study, taken as a whole, reports: Epitopes outside B.1.351 and B.1.1.7 mutated regions reportedly drew nearly half of spike TCRs. Researchers report vaccine-associated CD4 TCRs spanning spike, with dominance at 160-218 and 743-854. Clonal diversity was possibly underestimated, and white British individuals and females predominated among donors.

The CDR3 extends over 13 amino acids. V lost 2 bases and J lost 8, with 12 bases in between. Germline assignment: CDR1 MRHNA and CDR2 SNTAGT. This clone was observed a single time. Its target is not known. Here immunoSEQ multiplex PCR was the method, and the copy in TCRdb shows in-frame clones only, minus some. This sample has around 70,000 clones, with around 89% found just once. This chain connects TRBV6-4 to TRBJ1-2, with a tentative D call TRBD1 (5 bases). The TCR sequence derives from an adult who received the MenACWY meningococcal vaccine as a control. The sequencing here drew on peripheral blood, taken 28 days after the second dose of the MenACWY control vaccine. CDR3 sequence: CASSDGDGIGYTF. CDR3 DNA: TGTGCCAGCAGTGACGGGGACGGTATCGGCTACACCTTC.